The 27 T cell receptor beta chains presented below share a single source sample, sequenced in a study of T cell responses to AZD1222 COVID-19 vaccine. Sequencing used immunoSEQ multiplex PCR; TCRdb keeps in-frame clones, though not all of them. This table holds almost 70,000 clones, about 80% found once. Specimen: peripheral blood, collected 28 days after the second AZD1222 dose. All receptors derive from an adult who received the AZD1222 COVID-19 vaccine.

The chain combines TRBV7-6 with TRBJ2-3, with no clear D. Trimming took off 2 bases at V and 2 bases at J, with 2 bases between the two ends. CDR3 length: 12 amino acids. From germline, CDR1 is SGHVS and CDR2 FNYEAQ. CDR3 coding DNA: TGTGCCAGCAGCTTATCCACAGATACGCAGTATTTT. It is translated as CASSLSTDTQYF. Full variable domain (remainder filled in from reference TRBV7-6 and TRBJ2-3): GAGVSQSPRYKVTKRGQDVALRCDPISGHVSLYWYRQALGQGPEFLTYFNYEAQQDKSGLPNDRFSAERPEGSISTLTIQRTEQRDSAMYRCASSLSTDTQYFGPGTRLTVL.

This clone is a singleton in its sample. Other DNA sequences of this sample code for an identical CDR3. CDR3 nucleotide sequence: TGTGCCTGGAGTGTACCCCCCGGGGAGCTGTTTTTT. This gives the protein CAWSVPPGELFF. The chain employs TRBV30 and TRBJ2-2; no definite D call. CDR3 length: 12 amino acids. Germline CDR1 is GTSNPN and CDR2 is SVGIG (reference sequence). The ends were cut back, 0 bases at V and 6 bases at J, with 5 bases in the middle.

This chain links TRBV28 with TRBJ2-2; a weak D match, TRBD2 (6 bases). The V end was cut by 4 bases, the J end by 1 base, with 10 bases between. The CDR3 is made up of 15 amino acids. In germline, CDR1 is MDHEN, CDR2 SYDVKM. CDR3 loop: CASSWGGLNTGELFF. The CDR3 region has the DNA TGTGCCAGCAGTTGGGGAGGTCTGAACACCGGGGAGCTGTTTTTT.

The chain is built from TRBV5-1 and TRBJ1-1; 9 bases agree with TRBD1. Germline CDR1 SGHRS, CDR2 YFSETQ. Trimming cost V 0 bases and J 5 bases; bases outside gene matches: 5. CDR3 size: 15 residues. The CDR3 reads CASSLEGQGPTEAFF. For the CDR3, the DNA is TGCGCCAGCAGCTTGGAGGGACAGGGACCGACTGAAGCTTTCTTT.

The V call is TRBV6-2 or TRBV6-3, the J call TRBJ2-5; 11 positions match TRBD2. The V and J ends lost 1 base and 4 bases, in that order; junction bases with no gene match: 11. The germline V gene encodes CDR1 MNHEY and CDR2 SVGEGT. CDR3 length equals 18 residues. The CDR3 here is CASSYFVAGGPRIETQYF. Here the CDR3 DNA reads TGTGCCAGCAGTTACTTCGTAGCGGGGGGGCCACGGATAGAGACCCAGTACTTC.

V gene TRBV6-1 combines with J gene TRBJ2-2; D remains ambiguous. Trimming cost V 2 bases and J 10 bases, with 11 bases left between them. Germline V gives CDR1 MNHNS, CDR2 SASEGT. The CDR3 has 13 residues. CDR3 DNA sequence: TGTGCCAGCAGTGAATTGTTCTGGGAGGAGCTGTTTTTT. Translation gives CASSELFWEELFF.

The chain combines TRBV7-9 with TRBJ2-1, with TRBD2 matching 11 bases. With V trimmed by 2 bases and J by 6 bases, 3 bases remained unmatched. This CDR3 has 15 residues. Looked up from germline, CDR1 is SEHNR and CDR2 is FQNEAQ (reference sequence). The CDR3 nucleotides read TGTGCCAGCAGCTTAATAGCGGGGGGGCTCAATGAGCAGTTCTTC. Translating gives CASSLIAGGLNEQFF.

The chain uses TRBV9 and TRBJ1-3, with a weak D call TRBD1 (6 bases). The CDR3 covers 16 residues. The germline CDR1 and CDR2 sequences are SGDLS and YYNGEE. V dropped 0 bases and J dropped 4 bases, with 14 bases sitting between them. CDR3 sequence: CASSVAQGTAGNTIYF. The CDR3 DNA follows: TGTGCCAGCAGCGTAGCGCAGGGGACCGCCGGAAACACCATATATTTT. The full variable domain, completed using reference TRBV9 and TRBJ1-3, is DSGVTQTPKHLITATGQRVTLRCSPRSGDLSVYWYQQSLDQGLQFLIQYYNGEERAKGNILERFSAQQFPDLHSELNLSSLELGDSALYFCASSVAQGTAGNTIYFGEGSWLTVV.

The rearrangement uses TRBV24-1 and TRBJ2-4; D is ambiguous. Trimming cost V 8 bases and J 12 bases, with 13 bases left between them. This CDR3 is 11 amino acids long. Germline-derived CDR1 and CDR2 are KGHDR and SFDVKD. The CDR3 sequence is CATIYGDGQYF. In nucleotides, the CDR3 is TGTGCCACCATTTATGGGGATGGTCAGTACTTC.

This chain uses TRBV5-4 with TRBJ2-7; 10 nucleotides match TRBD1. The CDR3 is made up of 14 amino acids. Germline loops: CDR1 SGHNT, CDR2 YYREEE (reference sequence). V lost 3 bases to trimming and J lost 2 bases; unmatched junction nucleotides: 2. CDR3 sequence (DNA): TGTGCCAGCAGCTCGACAGGGGGCCCCTACGAGCAGTACTTC. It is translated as CASSSTGGPYEQYF.

CDR3 amino acids: CASSEAQPPGGSPLHF. CDR3 in DNA: TGTGCCAGCAGTGAAGCGCAGCCGCCAGGAGGTTCACCCCTCCACTTT. The genes are TRBV2 and TRBJ1-6; D is undetermined. CDR1 is SNHLY, CDR2 FYNNEI, per germline. This CDR3 comprises 16 residues. Trimming removed 0 bases from V and 9 bases from J, with 15 bases in between.

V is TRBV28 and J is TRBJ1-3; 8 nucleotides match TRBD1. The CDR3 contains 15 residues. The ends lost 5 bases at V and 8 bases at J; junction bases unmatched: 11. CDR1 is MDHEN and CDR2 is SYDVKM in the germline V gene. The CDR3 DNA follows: TGTGCCAGCAGTCCCCGGACAGGGATTAGTCACACCATATATTTT. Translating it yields CASSPRTGISHTIYF.

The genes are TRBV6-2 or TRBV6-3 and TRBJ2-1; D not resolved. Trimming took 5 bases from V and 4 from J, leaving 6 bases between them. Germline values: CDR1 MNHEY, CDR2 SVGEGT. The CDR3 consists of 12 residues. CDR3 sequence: CASSPPYNEQFF. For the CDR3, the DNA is TGTGCCAGCAGTCCCCCTTACAATGAGCAGTTCTTC.

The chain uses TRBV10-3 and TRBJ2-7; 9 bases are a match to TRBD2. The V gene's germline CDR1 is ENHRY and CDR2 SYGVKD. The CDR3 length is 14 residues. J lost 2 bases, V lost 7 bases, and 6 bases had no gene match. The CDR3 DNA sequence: TGTGCCATCAAACCAGCGGGGGGAACCTACGAGCAGTACTTC. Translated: CAIKPAGGTYEQYF.

For the CDR3, the DNA is TGTGCCACCAGTTCCGGTCGTTCATCCTACGAGCAGTACTTC. The encoded protein is CATSSGRSSYEQYF. The rearrangement links TRBV15 to TRBJ2-7, with D uncertain. Trimming removed 6 bases at V and 1 base at J, with 13 bases between. Germline CDR1 and CDR2: LNHNV and YYDKDF (reference sequence). The CDR3 spans 14 residues.

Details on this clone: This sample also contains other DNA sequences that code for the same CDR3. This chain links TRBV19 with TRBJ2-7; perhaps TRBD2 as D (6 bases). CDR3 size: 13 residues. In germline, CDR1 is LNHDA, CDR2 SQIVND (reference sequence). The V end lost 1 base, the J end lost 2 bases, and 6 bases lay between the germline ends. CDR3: CASSIGLAYEQYF. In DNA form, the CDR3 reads TGTGCCAGTAGTATAGGACTAGCCTACGAGCAGTACTTC.

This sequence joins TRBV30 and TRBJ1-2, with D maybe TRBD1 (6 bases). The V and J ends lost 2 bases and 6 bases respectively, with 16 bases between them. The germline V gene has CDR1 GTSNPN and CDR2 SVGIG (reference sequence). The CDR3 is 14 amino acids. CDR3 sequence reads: CAWSRQALTDGYTF. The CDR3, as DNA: TGTGCCTGGAGTAGACAGGCGTTGACGGATGGCTACACCTTC.

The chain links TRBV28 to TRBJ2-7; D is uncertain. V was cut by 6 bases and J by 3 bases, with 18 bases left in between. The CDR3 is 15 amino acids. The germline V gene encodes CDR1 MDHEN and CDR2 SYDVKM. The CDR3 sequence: CASRSTRPLLYEQYF. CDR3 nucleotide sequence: TGTGCCAGCAGATCGACAAGACCCCTACTCTACGAGCAGTACTTC.

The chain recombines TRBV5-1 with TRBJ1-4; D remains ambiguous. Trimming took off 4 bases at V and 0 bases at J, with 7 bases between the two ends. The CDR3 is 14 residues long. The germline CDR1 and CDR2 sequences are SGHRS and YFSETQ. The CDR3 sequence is CASSRSATNEKLFF. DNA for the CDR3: TGCGCCAGCAGCCGGTCGGCAACTAATGAAAAACTGTTTTTT.

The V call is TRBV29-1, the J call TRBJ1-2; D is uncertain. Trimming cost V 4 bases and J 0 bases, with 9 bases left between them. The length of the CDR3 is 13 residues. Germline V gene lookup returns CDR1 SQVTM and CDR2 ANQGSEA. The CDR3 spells CSVGTQPNYGYTF. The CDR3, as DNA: TGCAGCGTTGGTACACAGCCTAACTATGGCTACACCTTC.

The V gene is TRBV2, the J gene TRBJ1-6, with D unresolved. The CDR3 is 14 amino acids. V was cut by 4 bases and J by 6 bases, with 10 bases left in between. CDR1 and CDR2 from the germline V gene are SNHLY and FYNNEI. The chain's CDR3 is CASSVETGNSPLHF. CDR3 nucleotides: TGTGCCAGCAGTGTTGAGACGGGTAATTCACCCCTCCACTTT.

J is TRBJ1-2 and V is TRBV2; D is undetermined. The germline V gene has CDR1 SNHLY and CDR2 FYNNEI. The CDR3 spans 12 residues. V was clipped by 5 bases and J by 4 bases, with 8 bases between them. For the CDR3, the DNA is TGTGCCAGCAGTAGAGGGATCTATGGCTACACCTTC. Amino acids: CASSRGIYGYTF. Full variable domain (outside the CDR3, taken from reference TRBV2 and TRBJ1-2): EPEVTQTPSHQVTQMGQEVILRCVPISNHLYFYWYRQILGQKVEFLVSFYNNEISEKSEIFDDQFSVERPDGSNFTLKIRSTKLEDSAMYFCASSRGIYGYTFGSGTRLTVV.

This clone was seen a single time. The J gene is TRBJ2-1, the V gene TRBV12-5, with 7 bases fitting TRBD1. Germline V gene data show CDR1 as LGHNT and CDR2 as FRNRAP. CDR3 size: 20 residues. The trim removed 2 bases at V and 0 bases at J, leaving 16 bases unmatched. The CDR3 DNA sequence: TGTGCTAGTGGTTTGATCCTAACGACAGGGCGTTCGACCTCCTACAATGAGCAGTTCTTC. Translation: CASGLILTTGRSTSYNEQFF.

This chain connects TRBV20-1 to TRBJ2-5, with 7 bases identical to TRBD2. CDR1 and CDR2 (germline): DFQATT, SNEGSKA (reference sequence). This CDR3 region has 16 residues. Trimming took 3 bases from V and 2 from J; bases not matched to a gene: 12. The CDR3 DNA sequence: TGCAGTGCTAGTTTTGGGAGCGGGGAACAACAAGAGACCCAGTACTTC. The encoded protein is CSASFGSGEQQETQYF.

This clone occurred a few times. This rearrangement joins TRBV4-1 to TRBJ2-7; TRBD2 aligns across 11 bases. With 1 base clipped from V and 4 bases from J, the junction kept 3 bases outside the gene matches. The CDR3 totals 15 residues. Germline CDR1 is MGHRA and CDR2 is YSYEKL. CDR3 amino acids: CASSQGGTSGYEQYF. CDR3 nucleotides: TGCGCCAGCAGCCAAGGAGGGACTAGCGGTTACGAGCAGTACTTC.

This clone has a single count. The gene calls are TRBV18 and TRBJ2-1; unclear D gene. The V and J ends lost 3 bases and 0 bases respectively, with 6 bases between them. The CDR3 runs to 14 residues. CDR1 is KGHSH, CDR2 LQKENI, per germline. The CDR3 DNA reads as TGTGCCAGCTCACCCCATAGCTCCTACAATGAGCAGTTCTTC. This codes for CASSPHSSYNEQFF.

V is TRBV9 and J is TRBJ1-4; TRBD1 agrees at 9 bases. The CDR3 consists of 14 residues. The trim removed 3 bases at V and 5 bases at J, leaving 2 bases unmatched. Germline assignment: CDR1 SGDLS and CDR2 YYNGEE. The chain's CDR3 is CASSAGTGNEKLFF. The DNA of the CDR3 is TGTGCCAGCAGCGCCGGGACAGGGAATGAAAAACTGTTTTTT.